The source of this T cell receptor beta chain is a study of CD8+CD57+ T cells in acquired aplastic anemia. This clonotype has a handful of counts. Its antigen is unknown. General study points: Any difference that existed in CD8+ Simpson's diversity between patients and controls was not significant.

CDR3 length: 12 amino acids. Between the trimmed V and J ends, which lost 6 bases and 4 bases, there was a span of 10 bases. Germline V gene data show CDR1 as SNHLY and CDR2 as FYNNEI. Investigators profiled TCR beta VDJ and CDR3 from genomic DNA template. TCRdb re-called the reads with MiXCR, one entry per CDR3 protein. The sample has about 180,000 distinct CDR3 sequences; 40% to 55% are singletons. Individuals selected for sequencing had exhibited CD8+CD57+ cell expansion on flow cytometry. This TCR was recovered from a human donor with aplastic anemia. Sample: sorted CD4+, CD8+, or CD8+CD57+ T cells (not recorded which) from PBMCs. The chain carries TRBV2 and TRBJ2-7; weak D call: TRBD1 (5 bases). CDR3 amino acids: CASRGDSYEQYF. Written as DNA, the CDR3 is TGTGCCAGCAGGGGTGACAGTTACGAGCAGTACTTC. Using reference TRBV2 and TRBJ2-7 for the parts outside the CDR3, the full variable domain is EPEVTQTPSHQVTQMGQEVILRCVPISNHLYFYWYRQILGQKVEFLVSFYNNEISEKSEIFDDQFSVERPDGSNFTLKIRSTKLEDSAMYFCASRGDSYEQYFGPGTRLTVT.